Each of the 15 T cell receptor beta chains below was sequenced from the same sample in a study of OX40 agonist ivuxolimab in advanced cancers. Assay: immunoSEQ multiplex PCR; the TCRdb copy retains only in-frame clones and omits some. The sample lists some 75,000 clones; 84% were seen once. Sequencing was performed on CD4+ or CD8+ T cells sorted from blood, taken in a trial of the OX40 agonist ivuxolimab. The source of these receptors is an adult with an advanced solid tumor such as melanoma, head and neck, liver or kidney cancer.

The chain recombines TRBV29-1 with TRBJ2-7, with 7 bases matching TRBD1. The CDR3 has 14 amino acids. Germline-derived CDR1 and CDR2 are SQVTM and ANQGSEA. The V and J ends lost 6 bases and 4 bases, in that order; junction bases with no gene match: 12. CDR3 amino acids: CSVRTVAGGYEQYF. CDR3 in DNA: TGCAGCGTCCGGACCGTGGCAGGGGGATACGAGCAGTACTTC.

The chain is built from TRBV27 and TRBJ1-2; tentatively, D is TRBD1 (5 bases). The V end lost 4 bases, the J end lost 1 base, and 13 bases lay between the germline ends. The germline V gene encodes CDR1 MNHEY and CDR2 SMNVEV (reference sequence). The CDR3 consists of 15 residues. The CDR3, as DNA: TGTGCCAGCAGTTCCCCCAGGGACCTTAACTATGGCTACACCTTC. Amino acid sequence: CASSSPRDLNYGYTF.

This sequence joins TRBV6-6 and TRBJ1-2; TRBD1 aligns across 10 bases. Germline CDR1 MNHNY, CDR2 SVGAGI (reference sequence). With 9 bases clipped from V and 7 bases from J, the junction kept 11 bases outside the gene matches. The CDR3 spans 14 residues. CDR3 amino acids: CASRIGQGVSGYTF. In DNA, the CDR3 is TGTGCCAGTCGTATCGGACAGGGGGTATCTGGCTACACCTTC.

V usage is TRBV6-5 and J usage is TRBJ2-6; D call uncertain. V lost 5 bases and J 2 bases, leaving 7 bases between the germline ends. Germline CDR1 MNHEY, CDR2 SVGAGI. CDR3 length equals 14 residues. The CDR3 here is CASSTRAGANVLTF. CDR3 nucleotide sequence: TGTGCCAGCAGTACAAGGGCTGGGGCCAACGTCCTGACTTTC.

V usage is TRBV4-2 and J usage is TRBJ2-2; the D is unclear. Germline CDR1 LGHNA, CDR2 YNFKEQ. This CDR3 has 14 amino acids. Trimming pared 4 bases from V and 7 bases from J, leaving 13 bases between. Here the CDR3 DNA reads TGTGCCAGCAGCCTGGCCCCTGACCGCGGGGAGCTGTTTTTT. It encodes CASSLAPDRGELFF.

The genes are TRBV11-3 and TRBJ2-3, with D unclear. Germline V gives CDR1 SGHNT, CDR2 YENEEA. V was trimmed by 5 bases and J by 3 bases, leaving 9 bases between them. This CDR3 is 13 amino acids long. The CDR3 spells CASSPYGTDTQYF. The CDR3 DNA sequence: TGTGCCAGCAGCCCATACGGGACAGATACGCAGTATTTT.

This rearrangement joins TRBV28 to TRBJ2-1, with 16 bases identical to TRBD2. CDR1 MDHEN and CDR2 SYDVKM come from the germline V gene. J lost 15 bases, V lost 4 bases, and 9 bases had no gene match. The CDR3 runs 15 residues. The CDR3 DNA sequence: TGTGCCAGCAGTTCCGGGACTAGCGGGAGGGCGAGCGCGTTCTTC. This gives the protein CASSSGTSGRASAFF.

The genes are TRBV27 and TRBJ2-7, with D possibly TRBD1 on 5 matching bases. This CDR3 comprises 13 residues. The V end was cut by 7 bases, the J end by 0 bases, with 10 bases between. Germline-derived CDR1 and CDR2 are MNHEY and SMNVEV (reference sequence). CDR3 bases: TGTGCCAGCAACGCAGGGAACTCCTACGAGCAGTACTTC. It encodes CASNAGNSYEQYF.

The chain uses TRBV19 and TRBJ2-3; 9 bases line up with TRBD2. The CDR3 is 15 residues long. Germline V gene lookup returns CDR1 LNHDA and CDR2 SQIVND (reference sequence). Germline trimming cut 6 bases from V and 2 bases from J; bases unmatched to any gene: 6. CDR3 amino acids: CASSRLAAHTDTQYF. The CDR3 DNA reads TGTGCCAGTAGCCGACTAGCGGCTCACACAGATACGCAGTATTTT.

This chain's CDR3 is CASSLRDRALEGLFF. The CDR3 DNA reads TGTGCCAGCAGTCTTCGGGACAGGGCCTTAGAGGGACTGTTTTTT. The genes are TRBV6-5 and TRBJ1-4, with TRBD1 matching 9 bases. This CDR3 comprises 15 residues. With 5 bases clipped from V and 13 bases from J, the junction kept 14 bases outside the gene matches. The germline gives CDR1 MNHEY, CDR2 SVGAGI.

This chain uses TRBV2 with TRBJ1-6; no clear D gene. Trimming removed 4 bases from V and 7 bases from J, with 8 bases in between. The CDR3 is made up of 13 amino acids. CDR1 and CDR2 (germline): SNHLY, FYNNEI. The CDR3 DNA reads TGTGCCAGCAGTGTTTGGGAAAATTCACCCCTCCACTTT. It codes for CASSVWENSPLHF.

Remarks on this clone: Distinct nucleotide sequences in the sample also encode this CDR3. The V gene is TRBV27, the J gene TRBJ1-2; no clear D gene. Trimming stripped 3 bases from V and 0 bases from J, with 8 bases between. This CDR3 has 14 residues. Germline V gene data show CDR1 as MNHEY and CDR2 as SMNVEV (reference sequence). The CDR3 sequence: CASSFGQTNYGYTF. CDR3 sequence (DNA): TGTGCCAGCAGTTTCGGCCAGACTAACTATGGCTACACCTTC.

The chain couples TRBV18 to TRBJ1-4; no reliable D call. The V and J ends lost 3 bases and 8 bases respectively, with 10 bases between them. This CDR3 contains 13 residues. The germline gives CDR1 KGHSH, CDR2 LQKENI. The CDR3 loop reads CASSPTRDEKLFF. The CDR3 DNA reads TGTGCCAGCTCACCGACCCGAGACGAAAAACTGTTTTTT.

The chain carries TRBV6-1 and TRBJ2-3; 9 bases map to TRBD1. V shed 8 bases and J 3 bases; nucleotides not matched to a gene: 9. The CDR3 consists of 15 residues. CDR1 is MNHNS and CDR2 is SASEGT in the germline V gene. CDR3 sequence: CASSPLGTGTDTQYF. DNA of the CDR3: TGTGCCAGCTCCCCTCTGGGGACAGGGACAGATACGCAGTATTTT.

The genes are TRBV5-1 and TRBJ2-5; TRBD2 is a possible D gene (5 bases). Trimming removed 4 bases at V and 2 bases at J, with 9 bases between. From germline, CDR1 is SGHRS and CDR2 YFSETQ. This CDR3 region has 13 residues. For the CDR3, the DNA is TGCGCCAGCAGCGGAGGAGGACAAGAGACCCAGTACTTC. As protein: CASSGGGQETQYF.